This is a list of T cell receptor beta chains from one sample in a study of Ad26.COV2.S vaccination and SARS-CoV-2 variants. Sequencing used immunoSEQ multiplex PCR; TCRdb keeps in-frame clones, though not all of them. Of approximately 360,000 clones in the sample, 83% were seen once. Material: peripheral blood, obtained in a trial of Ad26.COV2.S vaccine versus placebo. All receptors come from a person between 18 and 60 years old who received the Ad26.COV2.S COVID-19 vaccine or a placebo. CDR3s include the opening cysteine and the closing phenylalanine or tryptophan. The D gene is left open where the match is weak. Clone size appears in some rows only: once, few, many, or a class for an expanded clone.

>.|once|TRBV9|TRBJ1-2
CASSPQGVSYGYTF
TGTGCCAGCAGCCCCCAAGGGGTGAGTTATGGCTACACCTTC
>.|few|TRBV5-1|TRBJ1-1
CASSLGRGATEAFF
TGCGCCAGCAGCTTGGGAAGGGGGGCCACTGAAGCTTTCTTT
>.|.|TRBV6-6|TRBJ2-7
CASRDGRYEQYF
TGTGCCAGCCGGGACGGACGTTACGAGCAGTACTTC
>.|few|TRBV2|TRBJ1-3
CASSPKPPGSGNTIYF
TGTGCCAGCAGTCCAAAACCCCCCGGGTCTGGAAACACCATATATTTT
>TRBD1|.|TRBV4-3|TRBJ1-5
CASSLSRTGYQPQHF
TGCGCCAGCAGCCTGTCGAGGACAGGGTATCAGCCCCAGCATTTT
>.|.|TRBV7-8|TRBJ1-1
CASSYGPNTEAFF
TGTGCCAGCAGCTACGGACCGAACACTGAAGCTTTCTTT
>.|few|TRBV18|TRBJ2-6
CASSPPYRAGANVLTF
TGTGCCAGCTCACCACCCTACAGGGCTGGGGCCAACGTCCTGACTTTC
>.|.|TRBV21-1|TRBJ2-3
CASSRARYTDTQYF
TGTGCCAGCTCCCGGGCTCGATACACAGATACGCAGTATTTT
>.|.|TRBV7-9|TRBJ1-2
CASSRGQLYGYTF
TGTGCCAGCAGCCGCGGACAGCTCTATGGCTACACCTTC
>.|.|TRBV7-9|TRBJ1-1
CASSLTDLPTEAFF
TGTGCCAGCAGCTTAACGGATCTACCCACTGAAGCTTTCTTT
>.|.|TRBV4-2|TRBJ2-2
CASSREAGELFF
TGTGCCAGCAGCCGAGAGGCAGGGGAGCTGTTTTTT
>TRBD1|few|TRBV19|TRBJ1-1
CASSIGQGNTEAFF
TGTGCCAGTAGTATAGGACAGGGGAACACTGAAGCTTTCTTT
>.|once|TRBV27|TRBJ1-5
CASTPQGGQPQHF
TGTGCCAGCACCCCCCAGGGTGGGCAGCCCCAGCATTTT
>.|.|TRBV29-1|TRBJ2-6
CSVAAGAGVLTF
TGCAGCGTTGCGGCGGGGGCTGGAGTCCTGACTTTC
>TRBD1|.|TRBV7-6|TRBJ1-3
CASSPGQGRTGNTIYF
TGTGCCAGCAGCCCAGGACAGGGGAGGACTGGAAACACCATATATTTT
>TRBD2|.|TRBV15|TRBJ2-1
CATSSDSGRNEQFF
TGTGCCACCAGCAGCGATAGCGGGAGGAATGAGCAGTTCTTC
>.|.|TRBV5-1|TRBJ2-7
CASSLEGSVRQYF
TGCGCCAGCAGCTTGGAGGGTTCCGTGCGTCAGTACTTC
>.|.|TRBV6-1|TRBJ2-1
CASSEERLLLYNEQFF
TGTGCCAGCAGTGAAGAAAGGCTTCTCCTCTACAATGAGCAGTTCTTC
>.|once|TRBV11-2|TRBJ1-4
CASSSRQTNEKLFF
TGTGCCAGCAGTTCTAGACAGACGAATGAAAAACTGTTTTTT
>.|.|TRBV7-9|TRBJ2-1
CASSLVESSANEQFF
TGTGCCAGCAGCTTGGTGGAGTCTAGCGCCAATGAGCAGTTCTTC
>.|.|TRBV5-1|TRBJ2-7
CASSTGDFSYEQYF
TGCGCCAGCAGCACGGGGGACTTCTCCTACGAGCAGTACTTC
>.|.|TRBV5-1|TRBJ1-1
CASSSTPGTEAFF
TGCGCCAGCAGCTCCACTCCCGGCACTGAAGCTTTCTTT
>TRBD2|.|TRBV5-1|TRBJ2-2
CASSLGGSVSGELFF
TGCGCCAGCAGCTTGGGCGGGAGCGTCAGCGGGGAGCTGTTTTTT
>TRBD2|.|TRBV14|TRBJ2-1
CASSQTSGSNEQFF
TGTGCCAGCAGCCAGACTAGCGGGAGCAATGAGCAGTTCTTC
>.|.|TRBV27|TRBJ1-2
CASSFRLNYGYTF
TGTGCCAGCAGTTTTCGGCTTAACTATGGCTACACCTTC
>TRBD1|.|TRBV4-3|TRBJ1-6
CASSPEGGTGYNSPLHF
TGCGCCAGCAGCCCCGAAGGGGGGACAGGGTATAATTCACCCCTCCACTTT
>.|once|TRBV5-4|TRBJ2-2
CASSVLGLNPGELFF
TGTGCCAGCAGCGTCCTTGGACTCAACCCCGGGGAGCTGTTTTTT
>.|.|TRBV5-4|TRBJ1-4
CASSFGGQLDEKLFF
TGTGCCAGCAGCTTCGGCGGACAGCTCGATGAAAAACTGTTTTTT
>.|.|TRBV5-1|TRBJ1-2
CASSLTGSGYGYTF
TGCGCCAGCAGCTTGACGGGGTCTGGCTATGGCTACACCTTC
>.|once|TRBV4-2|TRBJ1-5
CASSQAGGSSNQPQHF
TGTGCCAGCAGCCAGGCAGGAGGTAGTAGCAATCAGCCCCAGCATTTT
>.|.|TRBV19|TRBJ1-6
CASSAYNSPLHF
TGTGCCAGTAGTGCGTACAATTCACCCCTCCACTTT
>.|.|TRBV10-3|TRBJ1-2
CAISLGGDGYTF
TGTGCCATCAGCTTAGGGGGTGACGGCTACACCTTC
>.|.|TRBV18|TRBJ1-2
CASSFAMGVLNYGYTF
TGTGCCAGCTCCTTCGCGATGGGGGTCTTAAACTATGGCTACACCTTC
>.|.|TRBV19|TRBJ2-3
CASSPRGGERGIPRSTDTQYF
TGTGCCAGTAGTCCTAGGGGAGGCGAACGAGGGATCCCCCGAAGCACAGATACGCAGTATTTT
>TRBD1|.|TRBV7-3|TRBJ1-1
CASSARQGNTEAFF
TGTGCCAGCAGCGCCCGACAGGGGAACACTGAAGCTTTCTTT
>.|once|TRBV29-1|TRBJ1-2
CSGGAGREYGYTF
TGCAGCGGGGGGGCAGGGAGAGAATATGGCTACACCTTC
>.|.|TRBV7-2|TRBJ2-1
CASSKKSGEQFF
TGTGCCAGCAGTAAAAAAAGTGGTGAGCAGTTCTTC
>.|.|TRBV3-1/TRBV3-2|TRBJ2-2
CASSPTQQGYTGELFF
TGTGCCAGCAGCCCTACCCAGCAGGGGTACACCGGGGAGCTGTTTTTT
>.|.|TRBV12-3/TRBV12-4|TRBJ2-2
CASSATLAGELFF
TGTGCCAGCAGCGCGACTCTGGCCGGGGAGCTGTTTTTT
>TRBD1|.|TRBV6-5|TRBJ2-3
CASSRDRGLTDTQYF
TGTGCCAGCAGTCGGGACAGGGGGCTCACAGATACGCAGTATTTT
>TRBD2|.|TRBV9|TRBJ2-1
CASSQRSGRMAPYNEQFF
TGTGCCAGCAGCCAGAGGAGCGGGAGGATGGCCCCCTACAATGAGCAGTTCTTC
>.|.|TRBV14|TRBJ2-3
CASSHPGRALTQYF
TGTGCCAGCAGCCACCCCGGGAGAGCTCTAACGCAGTATTTT
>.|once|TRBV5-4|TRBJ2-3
CASSLGGASTDTQYF
TGTGCCAGCAGCTTGGGCGGAGCTAGCACAGATACGCAGTATTTT
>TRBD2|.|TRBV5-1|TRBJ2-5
CASRPLLAGGGETQYF
TGCGCCAGCAGGCCCCTACTAGCGGGGGGCGGGGAGACCCAGTACTTC
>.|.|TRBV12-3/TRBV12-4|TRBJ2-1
CASSFLQSNEQFF
TGTGCCAGCAGTTTCCTCCAGAGCAATGAGCAGTTCTTC
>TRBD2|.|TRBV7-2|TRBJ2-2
CASSLVAGGPTGELFF
TGTGCCAGCAGCTTAGTAGCGGGAGGGCCAACCGGGGAGCTGTTTTTT
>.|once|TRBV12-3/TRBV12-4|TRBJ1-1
CASSLEEGTEAFF
TGTGCCAGCAGTTTAGAGGAGGGCACTGAAGCTTTCTTT
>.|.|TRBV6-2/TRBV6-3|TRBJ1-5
CASSYSRGGFCNQPQHF
TGTGCCAGCAGTTACAGTAGGGGGGGCTTTTGCAATCAGCCCCAGCATTTT
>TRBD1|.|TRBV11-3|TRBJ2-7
CASSLGGTGGAEQYF
TGTGCCAGCAGCTTAGGGGGGACAGGGGGCGCCGAGCAGTACTTC
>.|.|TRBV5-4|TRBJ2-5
CASSLATRGGETQYF
TGTGCCAGCAGCTTGGCTACCAGAGGTGGGGAGACCCAGTACTTC
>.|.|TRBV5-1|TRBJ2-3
CASSAGQYTDTQYF
TGCGCCAGCAGCGCCGGGCAGTACACAGATACGCAGTATTTT
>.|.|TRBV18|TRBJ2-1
CASSLYLTDPNNEQFF
TGTGCCAGCTCACTCTACTTGACAGATCCGAACAATGAGCAGTTCTTC
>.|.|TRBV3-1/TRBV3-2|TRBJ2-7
CASSQRRGEQYF
TGTGCCAGCAGCCAGCGCCGAGGGGAGCAGTACTTC
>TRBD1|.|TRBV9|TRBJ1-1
CASSPWTGVTEAFF
TGTGCCAGCAGCCCTTGGACAGGGGTAACTGAAGCTTTCTTT
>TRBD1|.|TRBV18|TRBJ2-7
CASSPTRQGREQYF
TGTGCCAGCTCACCTACTCGACAGGGGCGGGAGCAGTACTTC
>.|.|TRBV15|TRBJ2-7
CATSWGVASRGVNEQYF
TGTGCCACCTCGTGGGGGGTCGCGAGTAGAGGAGTAAACGAGCAGTACTTC
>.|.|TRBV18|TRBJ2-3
CASSPFTDTQYF
TGTGCCAGCTCACCGTTCACAGATACGCAGTATTTT
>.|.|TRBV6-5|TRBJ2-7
CASSLGYEQYF
TGTGCCAGCAGTTTAGGGTACGAGCAGTACTTC